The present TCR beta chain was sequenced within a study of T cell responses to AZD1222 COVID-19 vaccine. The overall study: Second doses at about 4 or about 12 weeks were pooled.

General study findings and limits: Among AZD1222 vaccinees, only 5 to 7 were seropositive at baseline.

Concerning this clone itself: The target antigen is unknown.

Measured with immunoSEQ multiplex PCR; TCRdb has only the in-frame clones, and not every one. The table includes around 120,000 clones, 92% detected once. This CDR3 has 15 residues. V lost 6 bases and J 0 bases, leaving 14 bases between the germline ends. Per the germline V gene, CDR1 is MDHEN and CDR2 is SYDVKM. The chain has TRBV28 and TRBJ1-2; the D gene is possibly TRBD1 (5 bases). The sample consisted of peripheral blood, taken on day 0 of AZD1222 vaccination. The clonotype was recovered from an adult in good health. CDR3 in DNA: TGTGCCAGCAGGGGAACAGGAAAAGCTAACTATGGCTACACCTTC. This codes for CASRGTGKANYGYTF.